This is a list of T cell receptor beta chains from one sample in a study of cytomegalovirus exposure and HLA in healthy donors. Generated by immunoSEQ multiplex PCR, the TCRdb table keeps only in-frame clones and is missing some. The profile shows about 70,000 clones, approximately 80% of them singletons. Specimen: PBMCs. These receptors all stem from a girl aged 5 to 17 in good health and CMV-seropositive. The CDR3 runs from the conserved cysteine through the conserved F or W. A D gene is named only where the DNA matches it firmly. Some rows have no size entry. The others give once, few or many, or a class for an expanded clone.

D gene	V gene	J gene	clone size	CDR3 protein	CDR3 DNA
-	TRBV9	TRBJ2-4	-	CASSVSGLAKNIQYF	TGTGCCAGCAGCGTCTCTGGGCTAGCCAAAAACATTCAGTACTTC
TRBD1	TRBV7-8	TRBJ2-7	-	CASSTALGQGGEQYF	TGTGCCAGCAGCACCGCCCTAGGACAGGGAGGAGAGCAGTACTTC
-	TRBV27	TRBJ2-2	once	CATARTSNTGELFF	TGTGCCACCGCGCGGACTTCCAACACCGGGGAGCTGTTTTTT
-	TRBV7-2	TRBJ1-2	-	CASSSGRSSGYTF	TGTGCCAGCAGCTCGGGTAGGTCCTCCGGCTACACCTTC
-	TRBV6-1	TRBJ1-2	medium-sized	CASSRAGNYGYTF	TGTGCCAGCTCAAGGGCGGGGAACTATGGCTACACCTTC
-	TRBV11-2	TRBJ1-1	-	CASSLEAGEAFF	TGTGCCAGCAGCTTAGAAGCGGGGGAAGCTTTCTTT
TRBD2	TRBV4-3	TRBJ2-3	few	CASSPRTSGRVRDTQYF	TGCGCCAGCAGCCCGCGGACTAGCGGGAGGGTAAGAGATACGCAGTATTTT
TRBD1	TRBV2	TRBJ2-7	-	CASRPGTGSYEQYF	TGTGCCAGCAGGCCCGGGACAGGCTCCTACGAGCAGTACTTC
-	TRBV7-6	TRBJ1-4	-	CASTPPGGNEKLFF	TGTGCCAGCACACCTCCGGGGGGGAATGAAAAACTGTTTTTT
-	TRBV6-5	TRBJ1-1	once	CASSPGVDTEAFF	TGTGCCAGCAGCCCGGGGGTCGACACTGAAGCTTTCTTT
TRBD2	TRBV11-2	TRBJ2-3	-	CASSRGLARDTQYF	TGTGCCAGCAGCCGGGGACTAGCCAGAGATACGCAGTATTTT
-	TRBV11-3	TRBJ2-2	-	CASSPRWRADNTGELFF	TGTGCCAGCAGCCCGCGTTGGAGGGCTGATAACACCGGGGAGCTGTTTTTT
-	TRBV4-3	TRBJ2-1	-	CASSQEPTGSSVTYNEQFF	TGCGCCAGCAGCCAAGAACCTACCGGGTCTAGCGTTACCTACAATGAGCAGTTCTTC
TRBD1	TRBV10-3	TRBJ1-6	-	CAISGPGQDNSPLHF	TGTGCCATCAGTGGTCCGGGACAGGATAATTCACCCCTCCACTTT
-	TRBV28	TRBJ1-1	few	CASRRRGNTEAFF	TGTGCCAGCAGGCGACGGGGGAACACTGAAGCTTTCTTT
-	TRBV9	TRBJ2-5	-	CASSASPGLKETQYF	TGTGCCAGCAGCGCCTCACCGGGACTGAAAGAGACCCAGTACTTC
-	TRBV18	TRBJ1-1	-	CASSPEGLLNTEAFF	TGTGCCAGCTCCCCAGAAGGACTATTGAACACTGAAGCTTTCTTT
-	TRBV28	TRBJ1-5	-	CASSYWTKDQPQHF	TGTGCCAGCAGCTACTGGACAAAGGACCAGCCCCAGCATTTT
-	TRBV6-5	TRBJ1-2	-	CASSRGRADGYTF	TGTGCCAGCAGTAGGGGCAGGGCAGATGGCTACACCTTC
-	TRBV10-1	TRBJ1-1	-	CASSESGSTEAFF	TGCGCCAGCAGTGAGTCGGGCTCCACTGAAGCTTTCTTT
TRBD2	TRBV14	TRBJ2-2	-	CASSQDRPLADTGELFF	TGTGCCAGCAGCCAAGATCGCCCGCTAGCGGACACCGGGGAGCTGTTTTTT
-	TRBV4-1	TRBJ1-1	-	CASSQDLVQLFAGTEAFF	TGCGCCAGCAGCCAAGATTTGGTACAGCTCTTTGCAGGCACTGAAGCTTTCTTT
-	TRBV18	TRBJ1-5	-	CASSPGTPDQPQHF	TGTGCCAGCTCACCCGGGACTCCAGATCAGCCCCAGCATTTT
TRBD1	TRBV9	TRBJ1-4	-	CASSPSQGINEKLFF	TGTGCCAGCAGCCCGTCACAGGGGATAAATGAAAAACTGTTTTTT
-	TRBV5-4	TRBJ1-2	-	CASSRAGDGYTF	TGTGCCAGCAGCAGAGCAGGGGACGGCTACACCTTC
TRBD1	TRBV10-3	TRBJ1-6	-	CAARSGQANNSPLHF	TGTGCCGCCCGATCGGGACAGGCGAATAATTCACCCCTCCACTTT
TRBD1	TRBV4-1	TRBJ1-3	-	CASSQVQGVSGNTIYF	TGCGCCAGCAGCCAAGTACAGGGGGTCTCTGGAAACACCATATATTTT
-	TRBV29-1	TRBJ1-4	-	CSVGSPWAANEKLFF	TGCAGCGTTGGCTCGCCGTGGGCAGCTAATGAAAAACTGTTTTTT
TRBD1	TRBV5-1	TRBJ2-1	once	CASSRPLGQGGLNEQFF	TGCGCCAGCAGCAGGCCGCTGGGACAGGGAGGTTTGAATGAGCAGTTCTTC
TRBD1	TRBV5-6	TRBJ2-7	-	CASNRDRGSYEQYF	TGTGCCAGCAACAGGGACAGGGGGTCCTACGAGCAGTACTTC